One sample yielded the 26 T cell receptor beta chains listed below, sequenced in a study of blood T cell repertoires in COVID-19 (dated by TCRdb to 2019 to 2021). Library method: the immunoSEQ multiplex PCR assay. What TCRdb holds here is the immuneACCESS table cut down to in-frame rearrangements. Part of the clones is not present; checked against another copy, under half of the missing clones reflect an unresolved V gene, and the others are unexplained. The sample has roughly 380,000 clones on record, around 84% of them singletons. 0.85% to 1.2% of the sample goes to the ten largest clones. Source material: peripheral blood. These receptors were taken from a human donor with acute or convalescent COVID-19. The donor label of this sample is uncertain.

V is TRBV18 and J is TRBJ1-1; no reliable D call. Germline V gene data show CDR1 as KGHSH and CDR2 as LQKENI. The CDR3 runs 11 residues. V gave up 3 bases and J gave up 4 bases, with 3 bases separating them. CDR3 sequence (DNA): TGTGCCAGCTCACCGAGCACTGAAGCTTTCTTT. As protein: CASSPSTEAFF.

This clone was seen a few times. CDR3 loop: CASSGSYGELNSPLHF. In DNA, the CDR3 is TGTGCCAGCAGTGGCTCTTATGGCGAACTAAATTCACCCCTCCACTTT. This chain connects TRBV6-1 to TRBJ1-6; D gene ambiguous. V lost 4 bases and J lost 7, with 17 bases in between. The CDR3 has 16 residues. Germline V gene data show CDR1 as MNHNS and CDR2 as SASEGT.

Turning to this clone: This sample includes further DNA sequences coding for the same CDR3. V gene TRBV29-1 combines with J gene TRBJ1-1; a possible D gene is TRBD1 (5 bases). The germline gives CDR1 SQVTM, CDR2 ANQGSEA. V was trimmed by 4 bases and J by 1 base, leaving 7 bases between them. The CDR3 is 12 amino acids. The CDR3 DNA reads as TGCAGCGTTGGTACAGGGAACACTGAAGCTTTCTTT. This sequence encodes CSVGTGNTEAFF.

The CDR3 sequence is CASSLLPGLAGVDADTQYF. CDR3 bases: TGCGCCAGCAGCCTCCTCCCGGGACTAGCGGGAGTAGACGCAGATACGCAGTATTTT. V is TRBV4-1 and J is TRBJ2-3; TRBD2 matches at 14 bases. The J segment lost 4 bases and the V segment lost 4 bases, leaving 13 bases of the junction unmatched. CDR1 is MGHRA, CDR2 YSYEKL, per germline. The CDR3 is 19 residues long.

The chain uses TRBV21-1 and TRBJ2-1; the D segment call TRBD2 is taken from the table without a DNA check. TRBV21-1 is tagged as a pseudogene. This CDR3 is built from 13 residues. CDR3 sequence (DNA): TGTGCCAGCAGCCCCTATAGCGGGAGGGAGCAGTTCTTC. Protein sequence: CASSPYSGREQFF.

The chain employs TRBV7-2 and TRBJ1-2, with a tentative D call TRBD1 (6 bases). Germline CDR1 SGHTA, CDR2 FQGNSA. The CDR3 has 14 amino acids. V dropped 8 bases and J dropped 13 bases, with 26 bases sitting between them. The CDR3 reads CASARPPLRQEVTF. Written as DNA, the CDR3 is TGTGCCAGCGCACGACCACCCCTCAGACAGGAGGTCACCTTC.

V usage is TRBV4-2 and J usage is TRBJ2-1; 8 positions match TRBD1. The CDR3 spans 18 residues. Trimming took 1 base from V and 5 from J; bases not matched to a gene: 13. Germline CDR1 is LGHNA and CDR2 is YNFKEQ. The CDR3 DNA reads as TGTGCCAGCAGCCAAGCCCAGGGGGCGATGGGGAAGGACAATGAGCAGTTCTTC. Its protein product is CASSQAQGAMGKDNEQFF.

J is TRBJ2-3 and V is TRBV27; 7 nucleotides align to TRBD1. Germline V gene sequence: CDR1 MNHEY, CDR2 SMNVEV (reference sequence). CDR3 length: 15 residues. Losses at the gene ends were 5 bases for V and 4 bases for J; bases not matched to a gene: 9. CDR3 nucleotides: TGTGCCAGCAGTCTCACAGGGGTCCCCCCAGATACGCAGTATTTT. This encodes CASSLTGVPPDTQYF.

The chain links TRBV21-1 to TRBJ2-7; no DNA check was done on the table's D call, TRBD1. TRBV21-1 is recorded as a pseudogene. This CDR3 is 14 amino acids long. The CDR3 loop is CASRSRDRPYEQYF. In DNA form, the CDR3 reads TGTGCCAGCAGAAGCCGGGACAGACCGTACGAGCAGTACTTC.

This clone showed up just once. The chain uses TRBV10-3 and TRBJ1-6, with TRBD1 matching over 7 bases. With V trimmed by 6 bases and J by 5 bases, 7 bases remained unmatched. The germline V gene has CDR1 ENHRY and CDR2 SYGVKD. CDR3 length equals 15 residues. The DNA of the CDR3 is TGTGCCATCAGATATTGGGACAGCCATAATTCACCCCTCCACTTT. Translating gives CAIRYWDSHNSPLHF.

In DNA form, the CDR3 reads TGTGCCAGCAGCGTAGATAGTTCATTTAGCTCCTACGAGCAGTACTTC. Its translation is CASSVDSSFSSYEQYF. The chain employs TRBV9 and TRBJ2-7; the D is unclear. Germline V gene data show CDR1 as SGDLS and CDR2 as YYNGEE. The ends were cut back, 0 bases at V and 0 bases at J, with 13 bases in the middle. This CDR3 spans 16 amino acids.

This clone was picked up a small number of times. The V gene is TRBV6-1, the J gene TRBJ1-2; no definite D call. The V gene's germline CDR1 is MNHNS and CDR2 SASEGT. Trimming left V 3 bases short and J 4 bases short, with 12 bases between. This CDR3 region has 14 residues. CDR3 region: CASSETGLAYGYTF. DNA of the CDR3: TGTGCCAGCAGTGAGACCGGACTTGCCTATGGCTACACCTTC.

The chain has TRBV19 and TRBJ1-5; tentatively, D is TRBD1 (6 bases). In germline, CDR1 is LNHDA, CDR2 SQIVND (reference sequence). The CDR3 has 15 residues. The V and J ends lost 7 bases and 3 bases respectively, with 16 bases between them. CDR3 nucleotide sequence: TGTGCCAGTAAGAGACAGGAGAAAGCCAATCAGCCCCAGCATTTT. Amino acid sequence: CASKRQEKANQPQHF.

The chain combines TRBV6-5 with TRBJ1-2; no reliable D call. Trimming took off 4 bases at V and 0 bases at J, with 9 bases between the two ends. Germline CDR1 is MNHEY and CDR2 is SVGAGI. CDR3 size: 14 residues. CDR3 in DNA: TGTGCCAGCAGTTTATCCGGGACTAACTATGGCTACACCTTC. It translates to CASSLSGTNYGYTF.

V and J are TRBV4-2 and TRBJ1-2; no reliable D call. The CDR3 has 15 residues. The germline V gene encodes CDR1 LGHNA and CDR2 YNFKEQ. The V end was cut by 0 bases, the J end by 9 bases, with 17 bases between. The CDR3 DNA reads as TGTGCCAGCAGCCAAGATCGGTCGAATTTCTTGAGCTACACCTTC. As protein: CASSQDRSNFLSYTF.

The CDR3 loop is CASSPARGGSNEKLFF. The CDR3 nucleotides are TGCGCCAGCAGCCCAGCACGCGGGGGATCTAATGAAAAACTGTTTTTT. The chain combines TRBV5-1 with TRBJ1-4; D might be TRBD1 (5 bases). The CDR3 is made up of 16 amino acids. Germline loops: CDR1 SGHRS, CDR2 YFSETQ. V lost 4 bases and J 3 bases, leaving 16 bases between the germline ends.

This chain joins TRBV19 and TRBJ1-1; D unclear. This CDR3 comprises 13 residues. Between the trimmed V and J ends, which lost 8 bases and 8 bases, there was a span of 18 bases. Germline V gene sequence: CDR1 LNHDA, CDR2 SQIVND (reference sequence). The CDR3 loop reads CASRATRIWEAFF. CDR3 DNA: TGTGCCAGTCGAGCGACCCGGATTTGGGAAGCTTTCTTT.

The rearrangement links TRBV5-5 to TRBJ2-1; TRBD2 agrees at 9 bases. The CDR3 covers 16 residues. CDR1 and CDR2 (germline): SGHKS, YYEKEE (reference sequence). The trim removed 2 bases at V and 1 base at J, leaving 4 bases unmatched. The DNA of the CDR3 is TGTGCCAGCAGCTTTAGCGGGAGTGTGTCCTACAATGAGCAGTTCTTC. Encoded protein: CASSFSGSVSYNEQFF.

The J gene is TRBJ1-1, the V gene TRBV11-2; D is undetermined. The CDR3 contains 16 residues. V was cut by 2 bases and J by 11 bases, with 24 bases left in between. Germline lookup yields CDR1 SGHAT and CDR2 FQNNGV. CDR3 DNA: TGTGCCAGCAGCTTACCGGGAGACCTTTTCATACACAACGCTTTCTTT. This translates into CASSLPGDLFIHNAFF.

V usage is TRBV19 and J usage is TRBJ1-6, with 8 positions matching TRBD1. There are 17 residues in the CDR3. The ends lost 3 bases at V and 10 bases at J; junction bases unmatched: 14. Germline-derived CDR1 and CDR2 are LNHDA and SQIVND (reference sequence). This CDR3 is CASSITTGAFFHSPLHF. The CDR3 bases are TGTGCCAGTAGTATCACGACAGGGGCCTTTTTCCACTCACCCCTCCACTTT.

This clone occurred a few times. The V and J genes are TRBV2 and TRBJ1-5; 7 positions match TRBD1. Trimming cost V 6 bases and J 1 base; bases outside gene matches: 9. CDR1 is SNHLY and CDR2 is FYNNEI in the germline V gene. This CDR3 spans 16 amino acids. The CDR3 protein is CASSLQGLVSNQPQHF. The DNA of the CDR3 is TGTGCCAGCAGCCTACAGGGGTTGGTGAGCAATCAGCCCCAGCATTTT.

The J gene is TRBJ2-5, the V gene TRBV7-9; maybe TRBD1 (6 bases). The CDR3 is made up of 14 amino acids. Trimming stripped 3 bases from V and 0 bases from J, with 8 bases between. Germline CDR1 and CDR2: SEHNR and FQNEAQ (reference sequence). The CDR3 protein is CASSFYRDQETQYF. The CDR3 nucleotides are TGTGCCAGCAGCTTTTACAGGGACCAAGAGACCCAGTACTTC.

The chain joins TRBV30 to TRBJ2-5; TRBD1 might be the D (6 bases). The CDR3 consists of 14 residues. Germline V lookup: CDR1 GTSNPN, CDR2 SVGIG (reference sequence). Trimming took off 1 base at V and 1 base at J, with 10 bases between the two ends. The CDR3 is CAWSGWGPQETQYF. The CDR3 nucleotides are TGTGCCTGGAGTGGGTGGGGGCCCCAAGAGACCCAGTACTTC.

DNA of the CDR3: TGTGCCAGCAGTCCCATGGGACTTTTGCATGAGCAGTTCTTC. This translates into CASSPMGLLHEQFF. The chain uses TRBV6-5 and TRBJ2-1, with D possibly TRBD2 on 6 matching bases. The CDR3 runs to 14 residues. Deletions cut 5 bases from V and 8 bases from J, with 16 bases between. CDR1 MNHEY and CDR2 SVGAGI come from the germline V gene.

This clone was picked up a small number of times. This rearrangement joins TRBV5-5 to TRBJ2-2; TRBD1 agrees at 11 bases. The CDR3 consists of 18 residues. Germline V gives CDR1 SGHKS, CDR2 YYEKEE (reference sequence). After removal of 2 bases from V and 2 bases from J, the junction contained 8 bases not matched to a gene. The CDR3 is CASSFWTGGASNTGELFF. The CDR3 DNA follows: TGTGCCAGCAGCTTCTGGACAGGGGGCGCGTCCAACACCGGGGAGCTGTTTTTT.

This clone was observed a few times. V usage is TRBV2 and J usage is TRBJ1-1; a possible D gene is TRBD1 (5 bases). Germline CDR1 SNHLY, CDR2 FYNNEI. Deletions cut 2 bases from V and 1 base from J, with 11 bases between. This CDR3 contains 15 residues. In nucleotides, the CDR3 is TGTGCCAGCAGTGAATTTCAGGGCGGGAACACTGAAGCTTTCTTT. Its translation: CASSEFQGGNTEAFF.